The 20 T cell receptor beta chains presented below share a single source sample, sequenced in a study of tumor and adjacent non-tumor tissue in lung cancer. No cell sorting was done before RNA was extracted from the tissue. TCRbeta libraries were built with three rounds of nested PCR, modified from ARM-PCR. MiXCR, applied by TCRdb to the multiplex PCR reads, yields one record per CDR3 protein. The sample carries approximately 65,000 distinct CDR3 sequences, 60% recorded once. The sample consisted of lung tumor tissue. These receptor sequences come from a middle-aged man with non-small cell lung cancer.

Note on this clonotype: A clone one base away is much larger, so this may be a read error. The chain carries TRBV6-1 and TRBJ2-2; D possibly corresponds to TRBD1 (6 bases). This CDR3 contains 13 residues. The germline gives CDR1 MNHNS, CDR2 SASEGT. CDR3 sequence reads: CVSNPRGTGELFF. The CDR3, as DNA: TGTGTCAGCAACCCCAGGGGCACCGGGGAGCTGTTTTTT.

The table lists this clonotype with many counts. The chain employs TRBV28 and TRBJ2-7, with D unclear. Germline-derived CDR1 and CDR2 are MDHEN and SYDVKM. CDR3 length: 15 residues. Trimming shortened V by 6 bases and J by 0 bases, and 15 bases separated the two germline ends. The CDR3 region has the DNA TGTGCCAGCAGGTCGGACGGAGCCAGCTCCTACGAGCAGTACTTC. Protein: CASRSDGASSYEQYF.

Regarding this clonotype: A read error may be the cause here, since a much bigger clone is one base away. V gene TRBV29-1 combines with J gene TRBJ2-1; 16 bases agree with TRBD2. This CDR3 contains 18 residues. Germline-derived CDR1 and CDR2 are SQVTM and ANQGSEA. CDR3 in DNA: TGCAGCGTGCCGCAGGGACTAGCGGGGGGGACTACCTACAATGAGCACTTCTTC. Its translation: CSVPQGLAGGTTYNEHFF.

The CDR3 coding sequence is TGTGCCAGCAGCCCTCTGGGGGAAAGGGATGGCTACACCTTC. Translating it yields CASSPLGERDGYTF. J is TRBJ1-2 and V is TRBV7-9, with a weak D call TRBD1 (5 bases). V lost 5 bases and J 6 bases, leaving 16 bases between the germline ends. The length of the CDR3 is 14 residues. In germline, CDR1 is SEHNR, CDR2 FQNEAQ (reference sequence).

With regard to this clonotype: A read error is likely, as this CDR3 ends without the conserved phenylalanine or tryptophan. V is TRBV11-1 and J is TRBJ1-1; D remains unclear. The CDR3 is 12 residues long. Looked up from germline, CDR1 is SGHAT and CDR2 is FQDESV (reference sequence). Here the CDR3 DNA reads TGTGCCAGCAACTTAGCGGGGAGTGAAGCTTTCCTA. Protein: CASNLAGSEAFL.

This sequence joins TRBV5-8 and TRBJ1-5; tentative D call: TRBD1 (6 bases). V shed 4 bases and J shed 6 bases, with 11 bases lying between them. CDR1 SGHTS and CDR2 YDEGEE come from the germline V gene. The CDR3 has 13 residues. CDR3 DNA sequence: TGTGCCAGCAGCGGATCAGGGGTTCAGCCCCAGCATTTT. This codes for CASSGSGVQPQHF.

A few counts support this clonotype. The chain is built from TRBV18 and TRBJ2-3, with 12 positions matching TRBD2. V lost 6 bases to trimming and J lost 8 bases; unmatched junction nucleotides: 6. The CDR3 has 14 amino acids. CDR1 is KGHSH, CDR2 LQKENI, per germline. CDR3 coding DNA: TGTGCCAGCTCTCTCGGACTAGCGGGATCTACGCAGTATTTT. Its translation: CASSLGLAGSTQYF.

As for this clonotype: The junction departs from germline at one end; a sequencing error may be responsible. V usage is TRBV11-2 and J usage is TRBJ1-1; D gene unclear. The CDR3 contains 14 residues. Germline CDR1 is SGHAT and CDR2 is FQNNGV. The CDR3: CAGSVDMYGTEAFF. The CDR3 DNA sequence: TGTGCCGGCAGCGTAGACATGTATGGGACTGAAGCTTTCTTT.

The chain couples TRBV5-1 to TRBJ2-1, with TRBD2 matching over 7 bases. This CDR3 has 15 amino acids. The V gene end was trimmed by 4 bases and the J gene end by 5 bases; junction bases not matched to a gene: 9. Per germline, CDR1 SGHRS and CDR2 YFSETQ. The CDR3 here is CASSLPAGRNNEQFF. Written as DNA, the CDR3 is TGCGCCAGCAGCCTGCCAGCGGGAAGAAACAATGAGCAGTTCTTC.

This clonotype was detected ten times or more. CDR3 sequence: CASNKGSSGANVLTF. DNA of the CDR3: TGTGCCAGCAATAAAGGGAGCTCTGGGGCCAACGTCCTGACTTTC. The chain uses TRBV12-3 or TRBV12-4 and TRBJ2-6; perhaps TRBD2 as D (5 bases). V gave up 7 bases and J gave up 0 bases, with 10 bases separating them. The length of the CDR3 is 15 residues.

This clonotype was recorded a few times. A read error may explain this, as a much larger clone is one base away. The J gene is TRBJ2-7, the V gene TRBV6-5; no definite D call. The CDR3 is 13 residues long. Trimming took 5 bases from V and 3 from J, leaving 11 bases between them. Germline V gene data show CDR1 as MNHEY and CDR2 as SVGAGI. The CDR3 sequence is CASSQQWYYEQYF. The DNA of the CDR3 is TGTGCCAGCAGTCAACAGTGGTACTACGAGCAGTACTTC.

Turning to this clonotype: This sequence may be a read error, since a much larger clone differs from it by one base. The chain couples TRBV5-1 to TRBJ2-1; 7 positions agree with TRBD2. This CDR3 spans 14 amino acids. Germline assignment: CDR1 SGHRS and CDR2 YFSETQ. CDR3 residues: CASSVRDYNNELFF. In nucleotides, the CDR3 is TGCGCCAGCAGCGTAAGGGACTACAACAATGAGCTGTTCTTC.

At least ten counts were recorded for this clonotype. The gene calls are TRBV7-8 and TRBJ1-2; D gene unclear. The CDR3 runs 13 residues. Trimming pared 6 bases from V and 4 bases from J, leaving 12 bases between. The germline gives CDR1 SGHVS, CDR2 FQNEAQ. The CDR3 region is CASSSADGYGYTF. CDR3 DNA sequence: TGTGCCAGCAGTTCCGCGGACGGCTATGGCTACACCTTC.

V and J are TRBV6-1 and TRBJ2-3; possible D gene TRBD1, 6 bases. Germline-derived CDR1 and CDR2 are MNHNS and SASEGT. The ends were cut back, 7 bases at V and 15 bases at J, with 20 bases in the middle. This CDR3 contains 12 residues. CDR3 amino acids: CASTERTARHYF. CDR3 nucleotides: TGTGCCAGCACCGAGAGGACAGCCAGACATTATTTT.

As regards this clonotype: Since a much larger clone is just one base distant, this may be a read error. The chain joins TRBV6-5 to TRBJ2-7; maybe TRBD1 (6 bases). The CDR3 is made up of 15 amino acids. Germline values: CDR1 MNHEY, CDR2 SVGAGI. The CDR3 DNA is TGTGCCAGCAGTTACTCGGGTACAGGGCCGTACGATCAGTACTTC. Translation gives CASSYSGTGPYDQYF.

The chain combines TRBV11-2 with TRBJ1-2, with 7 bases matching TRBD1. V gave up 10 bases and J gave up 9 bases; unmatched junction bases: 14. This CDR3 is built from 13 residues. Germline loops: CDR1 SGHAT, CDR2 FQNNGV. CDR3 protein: CATVTPGGGSYTF. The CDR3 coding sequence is TGTGCCACCGTCACGCCAGGGGGAGGGAGCTACACCTTC.

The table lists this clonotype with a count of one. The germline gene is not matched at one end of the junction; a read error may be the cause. The CDR3 DNA reads TGCGCCAGCAGCTTGGATGGCTTGACAGGTACGCAGTATTTT. It encodes CASSLDGLTGTQYF. The chain has TRBV5-1 and TRBJ2-3, with TRBD1 as a possible D gene (6 bases). The CDR3 length is 14 residues. CDR1 is SGHRS and CDR2 is YFSETQ in the germline V gene.

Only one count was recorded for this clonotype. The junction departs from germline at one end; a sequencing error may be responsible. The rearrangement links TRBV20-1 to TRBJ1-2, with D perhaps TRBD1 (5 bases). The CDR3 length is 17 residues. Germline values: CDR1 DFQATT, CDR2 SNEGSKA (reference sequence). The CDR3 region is CSARGSGQMGDNYDYTF. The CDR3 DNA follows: TGCAGTGCTAGAGGCTCAGGGCAGATGGGGGATAACTATGACTACACCTTC.

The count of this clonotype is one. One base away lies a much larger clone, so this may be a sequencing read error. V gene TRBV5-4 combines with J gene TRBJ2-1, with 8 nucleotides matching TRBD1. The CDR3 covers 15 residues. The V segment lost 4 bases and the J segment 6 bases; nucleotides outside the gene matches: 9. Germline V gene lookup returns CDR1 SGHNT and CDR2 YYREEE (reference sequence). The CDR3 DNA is TGTGCCAGCAGCATGTTACAGGGGGTGGGCAATGAGCAGTTCTTC. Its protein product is CASSMLQGVGNEQFF.

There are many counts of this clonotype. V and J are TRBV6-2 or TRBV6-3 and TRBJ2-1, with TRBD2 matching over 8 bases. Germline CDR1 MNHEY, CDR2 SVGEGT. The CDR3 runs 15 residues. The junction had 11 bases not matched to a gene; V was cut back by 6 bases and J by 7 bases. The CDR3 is CASSPGTRESNEQFF. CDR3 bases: TGTGCCAGCAGCCCCGGGACTAGGGAGTCGAATGAGCAGTTCTTC.